The 9 T cell receptor beta chains below were found in one sample sequenced in a study of T cell responses to AZD1222 COVID-19 vaccine. The assay was immunoSEQ multiplex PCR, and TCRdb's table has in-frame clones only and misses some. Of 140,000 to 150,000 clones detected, roughly 86% appear once; the ten largest clones hold approximately 5.4%. The sequenced sample was peripheral blood, obtained 28 days after the second dose of the MenACWY control vaccine. Receptor source: an adult who received the MenACWY meningococcal vaccine as a control.

The chain is built from TRBV18 and TRBJ1-5; the D is unclear. CDR3 length equals 14 residues. Germline V gene lookup returns CDR1 KGHSH and CDR2 LQKENI. V gave up 6 bases and J gave up 0 bases, with 9 bases separating them. The CDR3 region has the DNA TGTGCCAGCTCCCCTCTTGCTAGCAATCAGCCCCAGCATTTT. This sequence encodes CASSPLASNQPQHF.

The rearrangement uses TRBV11-1 and TRBJ2-7; D not resolved. The V gene lost 1 base and the J gene lost 4 bases, with 5 bases spanning the gap. Germline V gene sequence: CDR1 SGHAT, CDR2 FQDESV (reference sequence). This CDR3 region has 12 residues. CDR3 residues: CASSLERYEQYF. In nucleotides, the CDR3 is TGTGCCAGCAGCTTAGAGAGGTACGAGCAGTACTTC.

This chain links TRBV29-1 with TRBJ1-3; 10 nucleotides align to TRBD1. With 2 bases clipped from V and 0 bases from J, the junction kept 13 bases outside the gene matches. The germline V gene encodes CDR1 SQVTM and CDR2 ANQGSEA. CDR3 length equals 19 residues. The CDR3 loop reads CSVEILKTGGKNSGNTIYF. As DNA, the CDR3 is TGCAGCGTTGAAATCCTCAAGACAGGGGGCAAAAACTCTGGAAACACCATATATTTT.

This chain uses TRBV7-8 with TRBJ2-1, with D maybe TRBD1 (6 bases). The CDR3 is made up of 14 amino acids. The V end lost 2 bases, the J end lost 4 bases, and 9 bases lay between the germline ends. In germline, CDR1 is SGHVS, CDR2 FQNEAQ. In DNA, the CDR3 is TGTGCCAGCAGCTTAAGGCAGGGGTACAATGAGCAGTTCTTC. It yields the protein CASSLRQGYNEQFF.

The rearrangement joins TRBV12-2 to TRBJ2-5; the table's D gene call, TRBD2, was not cross checked with the DNA. TRBV12-2 is a recognized pseudogene. There are 14 residues in the CDR3. CDR3 coding DNA: TGTGCAAGTCGCTTAGGGGGGGGCGGCGAGACCCAGTACTTC. Translated: CASRLGGGGETQYF.

V and J are TRBV7-2 and TRBJ1-1; D uncertain. V shed 2 bases and J shed 0 bases, with 1 base lying between them. Germline CDR1 and CDR2: SGHTA and FQGNSA. The CDR3 runs to 12 residues. CDR3 DNA: TGTGCCAGCAGCTTACTGAACACTGAAGCTTTCTTT. It encodes CASSLLNTEAFF.

The V call is TRBV14, the J call TRBJ1-2; D perhaps matches TRBD1 (6 bases). Trimming took off 3 bases at V and 2 bases at J, with 13 bases between the two ends. The CDR3 is 15 amino acids. Looked up from germline, CDR1 is SGHDN and CDR2 is FVKESK. This CDR3 is CASSHRGGQNYGYTF. The CDR3 nucleotides read TGTGCCAGCAGCCACAGAGGAGGACAGAACTATGGCTACACCTTC.

The chain has TRBV6-6 and TRBJ1-5, with 7 bases that match TRBD1. J gave up 2 bases and V 5 bases, and 6 bases lay outside the gene matches. The V gene's germline CDR1 is MNHNY and CDR2 SVGAGI (reference sequence). This CDR3 comprises 15 residues. CDR3 amino acids: CASSNPTGGNQPQHF. In nucleotides, the CDR3 is TGTGCCAGCAGTAACCCTACAGGGGGCAATCAGCCCCAGCATTTT.

This clone appeared a single time. This chain connects TRBV5-6 to TRBJ1-4; a possible D gene is TRBD1 (5 bases). The CDR3 consists of 16 residues. Germline CDR1 SGHDT, CDR2 YYEEEE. V gave up 4 bases and J gave up 3 bases, with 16 bases separating them. CDR3 sequence (DNA): TGTGCCAGCAGCATGAGGCGGACATCGGCTAATGAAAAACTGTTTTTT. Translated, it gives CASSMRRTSANEKLFF.